The rows below give T cell receptor beta chains drawn from one sample of a study of blood T cells in healthy people across ages. TCRdb reanalysed the 5' RACE reads using MiXCR and keeps one entry per CDR3 protein. The table includes approximately 810,000 distinct CDR3 sequences, under 35% detected once. The material sequenced was blood. These receptors came from a woman at least 80 years old in good health. CDR3s include the opening cysteine and the closing phenylalanine or tryptophan. Fields, in order: V gene, D gene, clone size, J gene, CDR3 protein. The D gene is left open where the match is weak. Size tells how often a clone was seen (once, few, many) or the class of an expanded clone, and some rows leave it out.

TRBV11-2	NA	many	TRBJ2-3	CASSPPFLSYTQYF
TRBV9	TRBD1	few	TRBJ1-1	CASSMQTGGYNTEAFF
TRBV3-1	NA	many	TRBJ2-1	CASSLTASSYNEQFF
TRBV7-9	TRBD1	few	TRBJ1-4	CASRRQGLKGEKLFF
TRBV5-1	NA	many	TRBJ2-7	CASSPNAGISYEQYF
TRBV6-1	NA	many	TRBJ2-4	CASSEARGTKNIQYF
TRBV30	NA	NA	TRBJ2-7	CAWSFRGSRQSKLGEQYF
TRBV7-2	TRBD1	NA	TRBJ1-5	CASSLLTGGEQPQHF
TRBV12-3/TRBV12-4	TRBD1	few	TRBJ2-3	CASSSGTGGRDTQYF
TRBV7-2	TRBD2	many	TRBJ2-3	CASSLDSTSGTQYF
TRBV6-2/TRBV6-3	NA	many	TRBJ2-7	CASSYLGPSYEQYF
TRBV4-2	TRBD2	NA	TRBJ2-5	CASSQDSTSGSGKTQYF
TRBV12-3/TRBV12-4	NA	NA	TRBJ2-1	CVSRDSSYSEQFF